This T cell receptor (beta chain) emerged from a study of blood T cell repertoires in COVID-19. Study background: Donors in the United States, Italy and Spain gave samples during acute or convalescent COVID-19. The analysed material was cDNA or gDNA that came from T cells, B-cell-depleted T cells, or PBMCs.

Original handling: Nucleated cell counts were estimated from reference gene primer amplification. Sequencing was performed with immunoSEQ multiplex PCR; in TCRdb, only in-frame clones are kept and a portion is missing. D and trimming were read from the DNA, whereas the V and J calls and clone size are those reported in that table. The sample yields some 530,000 clones, 70% to 90% seen once. The CDR3 extends over 16 amino acids. The V gene's germline CDR1 is LGHNA and CDR2 YNFKEQ. Germline trimming cut 4 bases from V and 0 bases from J; bases unmatched to any gene: 5. The rearrangement joins TRBV4-2 to TRBJ1-3, with TRBD1 matching over 8 bases. This receptor was obtained from a human donor in a cohort sampled during active COVID-19. Sample: peripheral blood. CDR3 region: CASSPPDRDSGNTIYF. The CDR3 DNA reads as TGTGCCAGCAGCCCACCGGACAGGGACTCTGGAAACACCATATATTTT.